A single sample gave rise to the 29 T cell receptor beta chains below, sequenced in a study of T cells in Graves' hyperthyroidism and ophthalmopathy. Amplification targeted TCR beta CDR3 regions from RNA transcripts. Researchers ran a first-round RT-PCR on the TCR CDR3 using the HTBI primer set. TCRdb reanalysed the multiplex PCR reads using MiXCR and keeps one entry per CDR3 protein. The table shows approximately 590,000 distinct CDR3 sequences, with 15% to 18% occurring only once. Input material: blood. Source of these receptors: a woman aged 25 to 45 with Graves' hyperthyroidism.

In this sample, this clonotype turned up a few times. The chain employs TRBV20-1 and TRBJ2-3; 8 bases match TRBD1. This CDR3 has 15 amino acids. Per germline, CDR1 DFQATT and CDR2 SNEGSKA (reference sequence). Trimming took 3 bases from V and 1 from J; bases not matched to a gene: 6. The CDR3 here is CSASTPGQGTDTQYF. The DNA of the CDR3 is TGCAGTGCTAGCACCCCGGGACAGGGCACAGATACGCAGTATTTT.

Many counts were recorded for this clonotype. V gene TRBV29-1 combines with J gene TRBJ2-3; TRBD1 or TRBD2 may be the D gene (5 bases each). The CDR3 runs 14 residues. Per germline, CDR1 SQVTM and CDR2 ANQGSEA. The V gene lost 7 bases and the J gene lost 5 bases, with 19 bases spanning the gap. The DNA for the CDR3 is TGCAGCGCGTCGGTGGGGGTCTTGGGAGATACGCAGTATTTT. It specifies CSASVGVLGDTQYF.

This clonotype has at least ten counts. The chain recombines TRBV7-9 with TRBJ1-1, with D possibly matching TRBD1 (6 bases). Germline-derived CDR1 and CDR2 are SEHNR and FQNEAQ (reference sequence). CDR3 length equals 15 residues. V was cut by 10 bases and J by 1 base, with 19 bases left in between. CDR3 amino acids: CATDQQGKGNTEAFF. The DNA of the CDR3 is TGTGCCACTGATCAACAGGGCAAGGGGAACACTGAAGCTTTCTTT.

The CDR3 bases are TGCGCCAGCAGCCAAGATCCCGTGAGCTCCTACAATGAGCAGTTCTTC. It codes for CASSQDPVSSYNEQFF. This chain uses TRBV4-3 with TRBJ2-1; D gene ambiguous. The germline V and J ends were trimmed by 0 bases and 0 bases, with 9 bases remaining between them. The germline gives CDR1 LGHNA, CDR2 YSLEER. This CDR3 is 16 amino acids long.

This clonotype appeared a few times. This sequence joins TRBV20-1 and TRBJ2-1; TRBD2 matches 11 bases. J gave up 3 bases and V 5 bases, and 3 bases lay outside the gene matches. CDR1 is DFQATT, CDR2 SNEGSKA, per germline (reference sequence). This CDR3 contains 14 residues. The CDR3 DNA reads TGCAGTGCTTATGGGACTAGCGGCTACAATGAGCAGTTCTTC. Translating it yields CSAYGTSGYNEQFF.

V is TRBV7-9 and J is TRBJ2-5, with D possibly being TRBD2 (5 bases). The V and J ends lost 4 bases and 5 bases respectively, with 23 bases between them. The length of the CDR3 is 17 residues. Germline CDR1 and CDR2: SEHNR and FQNEAQ (reference sequence). CDR3: CASSSALEAPTMETQYF. The CDR3 nucleotides read TGTGCCAGCAGCTCTGCCTTGGAGGCGCCGACAATGGAGACCCAGTACTTC. Full variable domain (remainder filled in from reference TRBV7-9 and TRBJ2-5): DTGVSQNPRHKITKRGQNVTFRCDPISEHNRLYWYRQTLGQGPEFLTYFQNEAQLEKSRLLSDRFSAERPKGSFSTLEIQRTEQGDSAMYLCASSSALEAPTMETQYFGPGTRLLVL.

Ten or more counts support this clonotype. The chain links TRBV2 to TRBJ2-7; possibly TRBD2 for D (6 bases). The CDR3 is 14 residues long. Germline V lookup: CDR1 SNHLY, CDR2 FYNNEI. Trimming took off 7 bases at V and 7 bases at J, with 20 bases between the two ends. The CDR3 DNA sequence: TGTGCCAGCACCTCCATCCGGAGGGTCGGGGAGCAGTACTTC. Amino acids: CASTSIRRVGEQYF. The entire variable domain, with the rest obtained from reference TRBV2 and TRBJ2-7, is as follows: EPEVTQTPSHQVTQMGQEVILRCVPISNHLYFYWYRQILGQKVEFLVSFYNNEISEKSEIFDDQFSVERPDGSNFTLKIRSTKLEDSAMYFCASTSIRRVGEQYFGPGTRLTVT.

This clonotype appeared many times. V and J are TRBV30 and TRBJ2-7; TRBD1 might be the D (5 bases). The CDR3 extends over 12 amino acids. Trimming cost V 5 bases and J 5 bases, with 13 bases left between them. Germline V gene sequence: CDR1 GTSNPN, CDR2 SVGIG (reference sequence). Here the CDR3 reads CAWEMVGHEQYF. In nucleotides, the CDR3 is TGTGCCTGGGAAATGGTGGGGCACGAGCAGTACTTC.

The gene calls are TRBV5-8 and TRBJ2-1, with TRBD2 matching 9 bases. With V trimmed by 2 bases and J by 4 bases, 7 bases remained unmatched. Germline loops: CDR1 SGHTS, CDR2 YDEGEE. CDR3 length: 16 amino acids. The CDR3, as DNA: TGTGCCAGCAGCTTCCCAGCGGGGGGTATTTACAATGAGCAGTTCTTC. Translating it yields CASSFPAGGIYNEQFF.

This clonotype was observed at least ten times. This chain connects TRBV27 to TRBJ2-7, with TRBD2 identical over 14 bases. Germline V CDR1 and CDR2: MNHEY, SMNVEV (reference sequence). Trimming took 6 bases from V and 5 from J; bases not matched to a gene: 12. There are 17 residues in the CDR3. The CDR3 spells CASSTGTSGSPLHEQYF. The CDR3 DNA reads TGTGCCAGCAGCACGGGGACTAGCGGGAGCCCACTTCACGAGCAGTACTTC.

The chain uses TRBV27 and TRBJ2-5; D uncertain. The V gene lost 4 bases and the J gene lost 4 bases, with 13 bases spanning the gap. CDR1 and CDR2 (germline): MNHEY, SMNVEV (reference sequence). The CDR3 spans 14 residues. The CDR3 DNA reads as TGTGCCAGCAGTTACAAGGCCCGCGGAGAGACCCAGTACTTC. Protein sequence: CASSYKARGETQYF.

This clonotype appeared a few times. The CDR3 region has the DNA TGTGCCACCAGCAGAGACTTCTACGAGCAGTACTTC. Translated, it gives CATSRDFYEQYF. The rearrangement joins TRBV15 to TRBJ2-7; no clear D. The germline V gene has CDR1 LNHNV and CDR2 YYDKDF (reference sequence). The CDR3 extends over 12 amino acids. V lost 0 bases and J lost 3, with 3 bases in between.

Comments on this clonotype: At one end, the junction sequence differs from germline, possibly due to a read error. V usage is TRBV27 and J usage is TRBJ1-2; the match to TRBD1 covers 10 bases. CDR3 length: 12 amino acids. Germline-derived CDR1 and CDR2 are MNHEY and SMNVEV (reference sequence). This CDR3 is CAGRGQGYGYTF. The DNA of the CDR3 is TGTGCCGGCAGGGGACAGGGGTATGGCTACACCTTC.

This clonotype was detected many times. This sequence joins TRBV12-3 or TRBV12-4 and TRBJ2-7; perhaps TRBD1 as D (5 bases). There are 15 residues in the CDR3. The V end lost 2 bases, the J end lost 4 bases, and 15 bases lay between the germline ends. CDR3 protein: CASSLYGRERYEQYF. The CDR3 DNA sequence: TGTGCCAGCAGTTTATATGGCAGGGAAAGGTACGAGCAGTACTTC.

In its sample, this clonotype was seen many times. The rearrangement uses TRBV7-2 and TRBJ2-7, with D perhaps TRBD2 (6 bases). CDR1 is SGHTA, CDR2 FQGNSA, per germline. Trimming stripped 4 bases from V and 6 bases from J, with 19 bases between. The CDR3 runs 15 residues. The CDR3 region is CASSYDHGTLVEQYF. The CDR3 region has the DNA TGTGCCAGCAGCTACGACCACGGGACTCTCGTCGAGCAGTACTTC.

The chain links TRBV29-1 to TRBJ2-4, with 10 bases that match TRBD1. CDR1 and CDR2 (germline): SQVTM, ANQGSEA. The CDR3 covers 14 residues. Trimming took 4 bases from V and 2 from J; bases not matched to a gene: 2. This CDR3 reads CSVAGQGTKNIQYF. The CDR3 coding sequence is TGCAGCGTTGCGGGACAGGGGACCAAAAACATTCAGTACTTC.

In its sample, this clonotype was seen a few times. V usage is TRBV6-1 and J usage is TRBJ1-5; D is ambiguous. The V gene's germline CDR1 is MNHNS and CDR2 SASEGT. The CDR3 sequence is 15 residues long. With 8 bases removed from V and 0 bases from J, the gap between germline ends came to 14 bases. CDR3 bases: TGTGCCAGCCGGCGACAAGGATATAGCAATCAGCCCCAGCATTTT. This codes for CASRRQGYSNQPQHF.

The sample holds many counts of this clonotype. The chain joins TRBV7-2 to TRBJ2-1; the match to TRBD2 covers 15 bases. The CDR3 extends over 14 amino acids. In germline, CDR1 is SGHTA, CDR2 FQGNSA. V gave up 8 bases and J gave up 9 bases; unmatched junction bases: 5. CDR3 amino acids: CASRGTSGRSEQFF. CDR3 nucleotides: TGTGCCAGCCGAGGGACTAGCGGGAGGAGTGAGCAGTTCTTC.

This clonotype appeared a few times. The CDR3 loop reads CASSEAWGTYEQYF. The CDR3, as DNA: TGTGCCAGCAGTGAAGCATGGGGTACCTACGAGCAGTACTTC. V gene TRBV6-1 combines with J gene TRBJ2-7, with D unclear. Germline values: CDR1 MNHNS, CDR2 SASEGT. The CDR3 runs to 14 residues. The V end was cut by 0 bases, the J end by 2 bases, with 8 bases between.

This clonotype was observed a few times. The CDR3 here is CATSLKEGNTIYF. For the CDR3, the DNA is TGTGCCACCAGCCTGAAGGAGGGAAACACCATATATTTT. This rearrangement joins TRBV15 to TRBJ1-3; D unresolved. Germline loops: CDR1 LNHNV, CDR2 YYDKDF (reference sequence). The CDR3 length is 13 residues. Deletions cut 5 bases from V and 4 bases from J, with 9 bases between.

This clonotype was counted at least ten times. The V and J genes are TRBV2 and TRBJ2-7, with D unresolved. V lost 9 bases and J 3 bases, leaving 15 bases between the germline ends. Germline V gene data show CDR1 as SNHLY and CDR2 as FYNNEI. The CDR3 extends over 13 amino acids. The CDR3 here is CASHVHPDYEQYF. Here the CDR3 DNA reads TGTGCCAGTCATGTACATCCTGACTACGAGCAGTACTTC.

Here the CDR3 DNA reads TGCAGTGTGGGGGCGTTGAACACTGAAGCTTTCTTT. Translating it yields CSVGALNTEAFF. The chain combines TRBV20-1 with TRBJ1-1, with TRBD1 as a possible D gene (6 bases). The germline V and J ends were trimmed by 7 bases and 0 bases, with 9 bases remaining between them. Germline V gene data show CDR1 as DFQATT and CDR2 as SNEGSKA (reference sequence). The CDR3 spans 12 residues.

This clonotype appeared many times. The chain joins TRBV30 to TRBJ1-2, with a possible D match to TRBD1 (5 bases). Per germline, CDR1 GTSNPN and CDR2 SVGIG (reference sequence). This CDR3 region has 14 residues. V was clipped by 0 bases and J by 4 bases, with 12 bases between them. This CDR3 reads CAWSVRSQGYGYTF. DNA for the CDR3: TGTGCCTGGAGTGTACGTTCCCAGGGCTATGGCTACACCTTC.

This clonotype came up many times. The V gene is TRBV6-2 or TRBV6-3, the J gene TRBJ1-5; D is unclear. The CDR3 spans 14 residues. V lost 7 bases and J lost 0, with 10 bases in between. Germline V lookup: CDR1 MNHEY, CDR2 SVGEGT. The chain's CDR3 is CASTETNSNQPQHF. The CDR3 DNA is TGTGCCAGCACCGAGACTAATAGCAATCAGCCCCAGCATTTT.

This clonotype has more than one count but fewer than ten. V usage is TRBV6-2 or TRBV6-3 and J usage is TRBJ2-7, with a weak D call TRBD2 (5 bases). The CDR3 has 13 amino acids. Trimming cost V 7 bases and J 3 bases, with 13 bases left between them. Germline V gene sequence: CDR1 MNHEY, CDR2 SVGEGT. The CDR3 here is CASTASGVYEQYF. The CDR3 DNA reads as TGTGCCAGCACCGCAAGCGGTGTCTACGAGCAGTACTTC.

The chain carries TRBV24-1 and TRBJ2-2; TRBD2 matches 11 bases. Looked up from germline, CDR1 is KGHDR and CDR2 is SFDVKD. This CDR3 spans 18 amino acids. V was pared by 3 bases and J by 2 bases, with 7 bases of the junction left unmatched. CDR3 in DNA: TGTGCCACCAGTGATCCGACTAGCGGGGTATTTAACACCGGGGAGCTGTTTTTT. Protein: CATSDPTSGVFNTGELFF.

The chain is built from TRBV7-2 and TRBJ2-6; D perhaps matches TRBD2 (6 bases). Germline V CDR1 and CDR2: SGHTA, FQGNSA. The ends were cut back, 1 base at V and 3 bases at J, with 7 bases in the middle. The length of the CDR3 is 15 residues. The CDR3 DNA follows: TGTGCCAGCAGCTTAGTCGGGAGTGGGGCCAACGTCCTGACTTTC. It encodes CASSLVGSGANVLTF.

This clonotype was recorded many times. The chain has TRBV20-1 and TRBJ2-2, with TRBD2 matching over 11 bases. The CDR3 contains 15 residues. V shed 3 bases and J 4 bases; nucleotides not matched to a gene: 4. Germline V gene lookup returns CDR1 DFQATT and CDR2 SNEGSKA (reference sequence). The DNA of the CDR3 is TGCAGTGCTAGGTGGCTAGCGGGAGGCACCGGGGAGCTGTTTTTT. Residues: CSARWLAGGTGELFF.

The table lists this clonotype with a few counts. The V call is TRBV6-4, the J call TRBJ1-1; possible D gene TRBD1, 6 bases. This CDR3 has 14 amino acids. V lost 6 bases and J 2 bases, leaving 13 bases between the germline ends. Germline V gene data show CDR1 as MRHNA and CDR2 as SNTAGT. Written as DNA, the CDR3 is TGTGCCAGCAGGGGAGAAGGGGGTAACACTGAAGCTTTCTTT. It specifies CASRGEGGNTEAFF.